A single sample gave rise to the 19 T cell receptor beta chains below, sequenced in a study of OX40 agonist ivuxolimab in advanced cancers. Sequenced by immunoSEQ multiplex PCR; TCRdb stores in-frame clones only, minus some. The sample carries about 18,000 clones, more than 70% recorded once. The material was CD4+ or CD8+ T cells sorted from blood, obtained in a trial of the OX40 agonist ivuxolimab. These receptors were taken from an adult with an advanced solid tumor such as melanoma, head and neck, liver or kidney cancer.

The chain uses TRBV29-1 and TRBJ1-1, with D unclear. The CDR3 totals 15 residues. Germline V gene data show CDR1 as SQVTM and CDR2 as ANQGSEA. The germline V and J ends were trimmed by 7 bases and 1 base, with 19 bases remaining between them. The CDR3 DNA follows: TGCAGCGCTTGGGATCGGCCGGAGAAGAACACTGAAGCTTTCTTT. Protein: CSAWDRPEKNTEAFF.

J is TRBJ2-7 and V is TRBV29-1, with a tentative D call TRBD2 (5 bases). The V end was cut by 5 bases, the J end by 7 bases, with 18 bases between. This CDR3 is 13 amino acids long. Germline loops: CDR1 SQVTM, CDR2 ANQGSEA. CDR3 bases: TGCAGCGTTCGGCCGGCAGCGGCAGCAGAGCAGTACTTC. This codes for CSVRPAAAAEQYF.

The rearrangement links TRBV5-5 to TRBJ2-2; 9 bases line up with TRBD1. Germline lookup yields CDR1 SGHKS and CDR2 YYEKEE (reference sequence). The CDR3 contains 17 residues. V dropped 0 bases and J dropped 4; count of bases not matched to a gene: 7. CDR3 sequence reads: CASSLEWTGEFTGELFF. The CDR3 coding sequence is TGTGCCAGCAGCTTGGAGTGGACAGGGGAATTCACCGGGGAGCTGTTTTTT.

V usage is TRBV19 and J usage is TRBJ2-7; possibly TRBD2 for D (6 bases). Germline values: CDR1 LNHDA, CDR2 SQIVND (reference sequence). V shed 3 bases and J shed 2 bases, with 17 bases lying between them. This CDR3 contains 16 residues. The CDR3 region is CASSMGPSVATYEQYF. The CDR3 coding sequence is TGTGCCAGTAGTATGGGACCTAGCGTTGCCACCTACGAGCAGTACTTC.

This chain joins TRBV6-5 and TRBJ2-1; D unresolved. V lost 7 bases and J 0 bases, leaving 7 bases between the germline ends. The CDR3 is 13 amino acids. Germline V lookup: CDR1 MNHEY, CDR2 SVGAGI. CDR3 amino acids: CASMDGSYNEQFF. CDR3 in DNA: TGTGCCAGCATGGACGGCTCCTACAATGAGCAGTTCTTC.

The chain has TRBV5-6 and TRBJ2-5; maybe TRBD2 (6 bases). TRBJ2-7 matches the DNA end more closely, so the J call is doubtful. The CDR3 spans 14 residues. In germline, CDR1 is SGHDT, CDR2 YYEEEE. CDR3 region: CASSFAVLGGEQYF. The CDR3 nucleotides are TGTGCCAGCAGCTTTGCGGTCCTCGGGGGCGAGCAGTACTTC.

This clone was counted once. The CDR3 loop reads CASSLGIGGIYEQYF. The DNA of the CDR3 is TGTGCCAGCAGCTTAGGCATAGGGGGTATCTACGAGCAGTACTTC. This chain links TRBV7-6 with TRBJ2-7, with a possible D match to TRBD1 (6 bases). CDR3 length: 15 amino acids. The germline V gene has CDR1 SGHVS and CDR2 FNYEAQ. V gave up 1 base and J gave up 3 bases, with 13 bases separating them.

The chain carries TRBV5-1 and TRBJ1-1, with a tentative D call TRBD1 (5 bases). Trimming removed 4 bases from V and 8 bases from J, with 15 bases in between. Germline lookup yields CDR1 SGHRS and CDR2 YFSETQ. This CDR3 spans 13 amino acids. The CDR3 DNA reads TGCGCCAGCAGCCCCGGGACCAGGGCCGAAGCTTTCTTT. It encodes CASSPGTRAEAFF. Based on the CDR3 plus reference TRBV5-1 and TRBJ1-1, the full variable domain is KAGVTQTPRYLIKTRGQQVTLSCSPISGHRSVSWYQQTPGQGLQFLFEYFSETQRNKGNFPGRFSGRQFSNSRSEMNVSTLELGDSALYLCASSPGTRAEAFFGQGTRLTVV.

The genes are TRBV5-8 and TRBJ2-5; D uncertain. The CDR3 covers 14 residues. The V gene lost 1 base and the J gene lost 2 bases, with 9 bases spanning the gap. Germline CDR1 and CDR2: SGHTS and YDEGEE. The CDR3 here is CASSLRFYQETQYF. The CDR3 DNA reads TGTGCCAGCAGCTTGCGGTTCTATCAAGAGACCCAGTACTTC.

This chain uses TRBV29-1 with TRBJ2-1; the match to TRBD2 covers 13 bases. This CDR3 has 12 amino acids. V was clipped by 7 bases and J by 10 bases; unmatched bases: 4. Germline V gene sequence: CDR1 SQVTM, CDR2 ANQGSEA. In nucleotides, the CDR3 is TGCAGCGCCGGACTAGCGGGAGTGGAGCAGTTCTTC. Translating it yields CSAGLAGVEQFF.

A single count supports this clone. The chain employs TRBV2 and TRBJ2-7; 9 bases agree with TRBD1. CDR1 is SNHLY, CDR2 FYNNEI, per germline. Trimming took 3 bases from V and 5 from J; bases not matched to a gene: 5. The CDR3 totals 14 residues. The CDR3 sequence: CASSERTGADEQYF. The CDR3 DNA reads TGTGCCAGCAGTGAGCGGACAGGGGCTGACGAGCAGTACTTC.

V usage is TRBV5-1 and J usage is TRBJ2-5; 13 nucleotides agree with TRBD2. The V and J ends lost 0 bases and 3 bases, in that order; junction bases with no gene match: 5. Germline assignment: CDR1 SGHRS and CDR2 YFSETQ. This CDR3 region has 17 residues. CDR3 DNA: TGCGCCAGCAGCTTGGCCTATGGACTAGCGGGGGAAGAGACCCAGTACTTC. It yields the protein CASSLAYGLAGEETQYF.

This chain joins TRBV5-8 and TRBJ2-7, with 10 positions matching TRBD2. This CDR3 has 15 residues. The trim removed 2 bases at V and 5 bases at J, leaving 7 bases unmatched. CDR1 SGHTS and CDR2 YDEGEE come from the germline V gene. The CDR3 sequence is CASSFTSGVNNEQYF. The CDR3 DNA is TGTGCCAGCAGCTTTACTAGCGGGGTCAACAACGAGCAGTACTTC.

This clone was seen once. The V and J genes are TRBV15 and TRBJ2-7; D may be TRBD2 (6 bases). From germline, CDR1 is LNHNV and CDR2 YYDKDF (reference sequence). Trimming removed 5 bases at V and 1 base at J, with 9 bases between. This CDR3 is 13 amino acids long. The CDR3 DNA reads TGTGCCACCAGCTCGGAGGGTTCCTACGAGCAGTACTTC. Its protein is CATSSEGSYEQYF.

There are a few counts of this clone. The chain links TRBV9 to TRBJ1-2; 10 nucleotides agree with TRBD1. CDR1 and CDR2 from the germline V gene are SGDLS and YYNGEE. CDR3 length: 15 residues. J was trimmed by 5 bases and V by 3 bases; bases with no gene match: 7. The CDR3 is CASSAGTGASYGYTF. DNA for the CDR3: TGTGCCAGCAGCGCCGGGACAGGGGCATCATATGGCTACACCTTC.

The chain combines TRBV19 with TRBJ2-3; 8 nucleotides align to TRBD1. V lost 5 bases, J lost 4 bases, and 5 bases stayed unmatched. Germline V gene sequence: CDR1 LNHDA, CDR2 SQIVND (reference sequence). The CDR3 length is 14 residues. Written as DNA, the CDR3 is TGTGCCAGTAGTCTCTCGGACAGGGCAGATACGCAGTATTTT. Protein product: CASSLSDRADTQYF.

On this clone: The sample contains more than one DNA sequence encoding this CDR3. This CDR3 is CASSLPGGPTEAFF. DNA for the CDR3: TGTGCCAGCAGCCTACCGGGGGGACCCACTGAAGCTTTCTTT. The chain employs TRBV6-6 and TRBJ1-1, with D maybe TRBD1 (5 bases). CDR1 MNHNY and CDR2 SVGAGI come from the germline V gene (reference sequence). The CDR3 is 14 residues long. Between the trimmed V and J ends, which lost 6 bases and 4 bases, there was a span of 15 bases.

The chain links TRBV28 to TRBJ1-1; no clear D gene. Deletions cut 0 bases from V and 1 base from J, with 6 bases between. The CDR3 length is 14 residues. Germline V gene data show CDR1 as MDHEN and CDR2 as SYDVKM. The CDR3 DNA is TGTGCCAGCAGTTTATGGGGCGAGAACACTGAAGCTTTCTTT. As protein: CASSLWGENTEAFF.

The rearrangement uses TRBV10-1 and TRBJ2-7, with 12 nucleotides matching TRBD1. Germline CDR1 reads WNHNN; CDR2 reads SYGVQD (reference sequence). This CDR3 spans 17 amino acids. Unmatched junction bases numbered 11, after V lost 3 bases and J lost 5 bases. DNA for the CDR3: TGCGCCAGCAGTGATGGGACAGGGGGCATCTCGGGTAACGAGCAGTACTTC. Translated, it gives CASSDGTGGISGNEQYF.